The rows below give T cell receptor beta chains drawn from one sample of a study of shared clonotypes between healthy human individuals. Profiled with immunoSEQ multiplex PCR; TCRdb holds only in-frame clones, not every one. Of about a million clones listed, about 75% are singletons. Sequencing was carried out using memory CD4+ T cells sorted from blood. The receptors originated from a man in his late teens or twenties in good health. CDR3s include the opening cysteine and the closing phenylalanine or tryptophan.

j_call v_call cdr3_aa
TRBJ2-5 TRBV6-6 CASSLGSGRDQETQYF
TRBJ1-1 TRBV19 CASSRPGQGNTEAFF
TRBJ2-3 TRBV9 CASSPSGLAGAGTDTQYF
TRBJ2-3 TRBV7-9 CASSFGGLLPTDTQYF
TRBJ2-5 TRBV5-1 CASSLQGIQETQYF
TRBJ1-1 TRBV23-1 CASSPGRGYTEAFF
TRBJ1-5 TRBV30 CAWSVGGTGQQPQHF
TRBJ2-5 TRBV7-2 CASSTQLAGASETQYF
TRBJ1-5 TRBV2 CASSETGGQPQHF
TRBJ1-5 TRBV27 CASMRSANSNQPQHF
TRBJ2-3 TRBV19 CASSPQDRAYTDTQYF
TRBJ2-7 TRBV19 CASSIHSGGVYEQYF
TRBJ2-5 TRBV28 CAAQRGSQETQYF
TRBJ2-7 TRBV27 CASSPAGATYEQYF
TRBJ1-4 TRBV7-9 CASSWDSFNEKLFF
TRBJ2-2 TRBV11-2 CASSLGVILAGRDTGELFF
TRBJ1-2 TRBV7-2 CASSFGYGGGYTF
TRBJ2-3 TRBV7-5 CARSLAASGTGRTDTQYF
TRBJ2-7 TRBV6-1 CASSEFSSGRTYEQYF
TRBJ1-2 TRBV7-6 CASSLDTIYGYTF
TRBJ1-5 TRBV19 CASSTTSTGGYTQPQHF
TRBJ1-5 TRBV6-6 CASSLQGAVQPQHF
TRBJ1-5 TRBV2 CASSPGPFADQPQHF
TRBJ2-1 TRBV28 CASSLRLGGPSHNEQFF
TRBJ2-5 TRBV11-2 CASSLGVSGDVGETQYF
TRBJ2-2 TRBV18 CASSVGAPTGELFF
TRBJ1-5 TRBV2 CASNREGDQPQHF
TRBJ2-7 TRBV27 CASSLSSGASTYEQYF
TRBJ2-6 TRBV30 CAWSRVPNVLTF
TRBJ2-7 TRBV6-1 CASRVHDLSHEQYF
TRBJ2-7 TRBV20-1 CSASLGGEQYF
TRBJ2-5 TRBV5-1 CASSPSGAQETQYF
TRBJ2-2 TRBV6-4 CASSLVAPSGELFF
TRBJ2-5 TRBV7-2 CASSGQIQETQYF
TRBJ1-2 TRBV10-1 CASSVSGGDFGYTF
TRBJ1-5 TRBV4-1 CASSQDGQLNQPQHF
TRBJ2-7 TRBV18 CASSDSAAYEQYF
TRBJ2-5 TRBV2 CASSEASGVETQYF
TRBJ1-3 TRBV11-2 CASSTRQGGGNTIYF
TRBJ2-7 TRBV7-2 CASSIRGTSGSPNEQYF
TRBJ2-1 TRBV19 CASSITSSYNEQFF
TRBJ2-5 TRBV7-8 CASSLAGAGETQYF
TRBJ1-2 TRBV19 CASTPAADYGYTF
TRBJ1-1 TRBV10-3 CAISETGGWNTEAFF
TRBJ1-4 TRBV11-2 CASSLDDKLFF